This T cell receptor (beta chain) comes out of a study of blood T cell repertoires in COVID-19. Study-wide background: PBMCs, B-cell-depleted T cells, or T cells provided the cDNA or gDNA that made up the material.

CDR1 and CDR2 from the germline V gene are LGHDT and YNNKEL (reference sequence). The CDR3 runs to 18 residues. V trimming: 4 bases; J trimming: 0 bases; junction bases outside the gene matches: 7. Per the original methods: Counts of nucleated cells, estimated from reference gene primer amplification, were obtained. Generated by immunoSEQ multiplex PCR, the TCRdb table keeps only in-frame clones and is missing some. The DNA gave D and trimming, while V, J and clone size come from that table. The sample holds about 350,000 clones, around 91% seen once. The chain employs TRBV3-1 (or the pseudogene TRBV3-2) and TRBJ2-6; the match to TRBD2 covers 9 bases. The source material was peripheral blood. The receptor was derived from a young woman who had recovered from COVID-19. The DNA of the CDR3 is TGTGCCAGCAGCCCTCTAGCGGGACGATACTCTGGGGCCAACGTCCTGACTTTC. Translated, it gives CASSPLAGRYSGANVLTF.